This T cell receptor (beta chain) stems from a study of identical twins. This clonotype has more than one count but fewer than ten. Germline V gene data show CDR1 as MNHNS and CDR2 as SASEGT. The CDR3 has 13 amino acids. Unmatched junction bases numbered 4, after V lost 8 bases and J lost 4 bases. MiXCR was run by TCRdb on the 5' RACE reads, yielding one entry per CDR3 protein. The sample has under 900,000 distinct CDR3 sequences, 10% to 15% seen once. A further study also used this sample, focusing on yellow fever vaccine responses in identical twins.

The receptor was derived from a woman aged 18-35 years in good health. The sample was PBMCs. The chain has TRBV6-1 and TRBJ1-4; 7 nucleotides agree with TRBD1. For the CDR3, the DNA is TGTGCCAGCGGCAGGGGGAATAATGAAAAACTGTTTTTT. Its translation: CASGRGNNEKLFF.